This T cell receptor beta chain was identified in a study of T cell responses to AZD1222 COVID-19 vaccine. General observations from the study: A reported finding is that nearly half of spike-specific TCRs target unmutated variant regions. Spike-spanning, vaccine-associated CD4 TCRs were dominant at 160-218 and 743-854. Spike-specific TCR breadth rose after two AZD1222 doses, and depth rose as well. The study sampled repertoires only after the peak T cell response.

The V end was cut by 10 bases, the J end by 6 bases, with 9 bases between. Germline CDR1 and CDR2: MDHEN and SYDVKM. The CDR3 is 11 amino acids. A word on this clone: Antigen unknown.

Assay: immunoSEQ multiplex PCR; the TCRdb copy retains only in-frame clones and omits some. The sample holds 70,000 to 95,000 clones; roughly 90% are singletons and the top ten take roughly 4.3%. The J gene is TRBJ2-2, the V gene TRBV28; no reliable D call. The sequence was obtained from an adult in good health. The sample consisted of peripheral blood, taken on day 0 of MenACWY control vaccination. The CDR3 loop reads CATYRAGELFF. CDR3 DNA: TGTGCCACTTACAGAGCCGGGGAGCTGTTTTTT.